Listed below are T cell receptor beta chains from one sample, sequenced in a study of blood T cell repertoires in COVID-19. The data were produced by immunoSEQ multiplex PCR, yet TCRdb's version contains in-frame clones alone and is incomplete. The table lists around 30,000 clones, under 85% of them singletons. Sequenced: peripheral blood. The receptor source for this set is an elderly woman with acute or convalescent COVID-19. CDR3s leave out the opening cysteine and the closing phenylalanine or tryptophan. Where a row states a size, it is once, few, many or the class of an expanded clone; other rows omit it.

TRBV10-2 - ASSAAGGVQPQH
TRBV30 - AWSPSPLSLSGNTIY
TRBV5-1 - ASRRQENYNEQF
TRBV6-6 - ASSRLSGEKLF
TRBV5-1 - ASSSTTGTTEAF
TRBV19 - ASSIRTGGTEAF
TRBV5-6 - ASSSGDYPSYEQY
TRBV9 - ASSVATGPWNSPLH
TRBV24-1 - ATSDTWTGEDQPQH
TRBV10-3 few AISEPRGGGKLF
TRBV2 - ASTGGRGNTEAF
TRBV6-1 - ASSERSGGANADTQY
TRBV15 - ATSRENRGTSTDTQY
TRBV6-5 - ASSYGVLQETQY
TRBV5-5 - ASSSTGETQY
TRBV3-1/TRBV3-2 - ASSPLRDEQF
TRBV7-6 - ASRPGTGAFGRGNTIY
TRBV5-1 - ASSLATRGVTEAF
TRBV11-1 - ASSPLGLAGGTQY
TRBV10-3 few AISPGQSNYGYT
TRBV7-3 - ASSSGLATEQY
TRBV7-2 - ASSRQQNTEAF
TRBV19 - ASSGQGTAPQH
TRBV10-3 few AISVWKGAIYGYT
TRBV28 once ASTSGRFQPQH
TRBV7-2 - ASSLRDNSNNEQF
TRBV27 - ASRPGQGGQTQY
TRBV11-3 - ASSLLLAGEGEQF
TRBV28 - ASSSGQPYNEQF
TRBV5-8 - ASSLTLTGSGANVLT
TRBV6-6 - ASSYLGTDNSPLH
TRBV4-3 - ASSQEVARVAGVYNEQF
TRBV19 few ASNDITTGSTEAF
TRBV19 - ASSMGAGGTDTQY
TRBV14 - ASSLGGGAYEQY
TRBV5-4 - ASSLTGTQETQY
TRBV5-6 - ASSLITSGKYYEQY
TRBV2 - ASVSDRVNTGELF
TRBV4-3 - ASSQGTGDYGYT
TRBV6-5 - ASSYGAALNTEAF
TRBV28 once ASSWDRHQPQH
TRBV5-6 - ASRGQTTGELF
TRBV27 - ASSLSGLSGNTIY
TRBV5-5 - ASSLVTDTEAF
TRBV5-1 - ASSLVTLNEKLF
TRBV29-1 - SAQGAGDEQY
TRBV4-1 - ASSQAPPGDYGYT
TRBV29-1 - SVAQGVGDGYT
TRBV3-1/TRBV3-2 - ASSTLAGVGETQY
TRBV6-5 - ASRSGTNIEQF